This TCR beta chain is drawn from a study of technical replicates of blood from a handful of donors. Only in-frame clones appear in the TCRdb table, and some are missing; sequencing was by immunoSEQ multiplex PCR. The sample lists some 91,000 clones; 90% to 97% were seen once. CDR3 size: 19 residues. Germline V gene lookup returns CDR1 ENHRY and CDR2 SYGVKD. The V gene end was trimmed by 10 bases and the J gene end by 6 bases; junction bases not matched to a gene: 27. The TCR originated in a human donor in good health. This chain joins TRBV10-3 and TRBJ2-1; 7 nucleotides line up with TRBD2. The source material was T cells isolated from PBMCs. The CDR3 spells CATSRTFNGAPGGGNEQFF. The CDR3 DNA sequence: TGTGCCACCTCCCGGACTTTCAACGGGGCTCCGGGGGGTGGCAATGAGCAGTTCTTC.